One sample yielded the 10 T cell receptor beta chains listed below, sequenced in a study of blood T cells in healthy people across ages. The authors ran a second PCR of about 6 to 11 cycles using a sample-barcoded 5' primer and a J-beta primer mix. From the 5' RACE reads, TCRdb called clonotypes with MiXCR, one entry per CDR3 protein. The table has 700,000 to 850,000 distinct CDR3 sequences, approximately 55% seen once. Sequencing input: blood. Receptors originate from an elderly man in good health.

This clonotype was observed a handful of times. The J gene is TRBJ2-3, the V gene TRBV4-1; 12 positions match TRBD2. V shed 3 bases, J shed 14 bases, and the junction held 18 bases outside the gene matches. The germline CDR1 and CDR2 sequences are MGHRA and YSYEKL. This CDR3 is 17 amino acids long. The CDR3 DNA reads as TGCGCCAGCAGCCAGGCGACTAGCGGGAGAGACCACAGATACGCGTATTTT. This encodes CASSQATSGRDHRYAYF.

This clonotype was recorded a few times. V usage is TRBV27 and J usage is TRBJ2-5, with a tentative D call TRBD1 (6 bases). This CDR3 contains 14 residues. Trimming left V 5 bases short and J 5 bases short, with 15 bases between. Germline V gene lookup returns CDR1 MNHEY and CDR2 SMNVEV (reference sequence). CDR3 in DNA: TGTGCCAGCAGTCCATCACAGGGACGGGAGACCCAGTACTTC. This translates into CASSPSQGRETQYF.

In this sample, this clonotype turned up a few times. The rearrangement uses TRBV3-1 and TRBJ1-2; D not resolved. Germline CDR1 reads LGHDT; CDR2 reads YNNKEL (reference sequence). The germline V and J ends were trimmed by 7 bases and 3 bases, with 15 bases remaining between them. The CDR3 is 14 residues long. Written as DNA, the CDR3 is TGTGCCAGCACCCGCGACTCCCGGGACTATGGCTACACCTTC. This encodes CASTRDSRDYGYTF. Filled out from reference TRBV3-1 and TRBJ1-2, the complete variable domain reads DTAVSQTPKYLVTQMGNDKSIKCEQNLGHDTMYWYKQDSKKFLKIMFSYNNKELIINETVPNRFSPKSPDKAHLNLHINSLELGDSAVYFCASTRDSRDYGYTFGSGTRLTVV.

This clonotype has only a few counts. The CDR3 loop is CASRIGPQIYNEQFF. Here the CDR3 DNA reads TGTGCCAGCAGAATAGGTCCTCAGATCTACAATGAGCAGTTCTTC. This chain uses TRBV6-2 or TRBV6-3 with TRBJ2-1; no clear D gene. CDR3 length: 15 residues. V was cut by 6 bases and J by 3 bases, with 15 bases left in between. CDR1 is MNHEY and CDR2 is SVGEGT in the germline V gene.

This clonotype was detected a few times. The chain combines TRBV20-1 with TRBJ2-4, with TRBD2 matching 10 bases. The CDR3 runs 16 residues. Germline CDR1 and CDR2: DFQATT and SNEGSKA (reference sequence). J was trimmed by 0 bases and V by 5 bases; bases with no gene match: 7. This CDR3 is CSASAGGGLAKNIQYF. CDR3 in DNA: TGCAGTGCTTCAGCGGGAGGGGGATTAGCCAAAAACATTCAGTACTTC.

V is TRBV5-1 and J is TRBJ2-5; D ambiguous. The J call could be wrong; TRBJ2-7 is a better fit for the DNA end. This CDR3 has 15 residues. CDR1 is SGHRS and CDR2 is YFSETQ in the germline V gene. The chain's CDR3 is CASSLESGATYEQYF. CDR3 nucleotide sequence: TGCGCCAGCAGCTTGGAGTCTGGCGCTACCTACGAGCAGTACTTC.

CDR3 in DNA: TGTGCCAGCAGCTTAGGGCGCAGGGTGGAGACCCAGTACTTC. This sequence encodes CASSLGRRVETQYF. This rearrangement joins TRBV11-2 to TRBJ2-5; TRBD1 is a possible D gene (5 bases). CDR3 length equals 14 residues. The germline V and J ends were trimmed by 1 base and 5 bases, with 11 bases remaining between them. CDR1 and CDR2 from the germline V gene are SGHAT and FQNNGV.

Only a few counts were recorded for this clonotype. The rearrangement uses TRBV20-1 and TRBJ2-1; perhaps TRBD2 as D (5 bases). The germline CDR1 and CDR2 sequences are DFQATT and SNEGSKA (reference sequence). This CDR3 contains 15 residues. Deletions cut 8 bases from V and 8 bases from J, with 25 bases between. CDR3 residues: CSPEAPWGDGDEQFF. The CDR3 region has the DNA TGCAGTCCCGAGGCCCCATGGGGAGATGGGGATGAGCAGTTCTTC.

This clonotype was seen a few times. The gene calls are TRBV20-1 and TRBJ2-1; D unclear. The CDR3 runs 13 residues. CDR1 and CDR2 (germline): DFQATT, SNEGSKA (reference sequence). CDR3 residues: CRATESSYNEQFF. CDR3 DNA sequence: TGCAGGGCGACGGAGAGCTCCTACAATGAGCAGTTCTTC.

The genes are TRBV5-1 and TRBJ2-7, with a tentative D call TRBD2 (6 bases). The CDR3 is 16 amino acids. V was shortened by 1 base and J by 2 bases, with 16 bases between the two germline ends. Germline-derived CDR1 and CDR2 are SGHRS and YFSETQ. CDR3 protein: CASSLNQAGGTYEQYF. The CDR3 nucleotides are TGCGCCAGCAGCTTGAACCAGGCCGGGGGAACCTACGAGCAGTACTTC. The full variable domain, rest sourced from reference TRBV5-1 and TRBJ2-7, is KAGVTQTPRYLIKTRGQQVTLSCSPISGHRSVSWYQQTPGQGLQFLFEYFSETQRNKGNFPGRFSGRQFSNSRSEMNVSTLELGDSALYLCASSLNQAGGTYEQYFGPGTRLTVT.